This T cell receptor (beta chain) was observed in a study of CD8+ T cells in alopecia areata. The treatment here: oral pan-JAK inhibitor, 5-10 mg twice daily. With 3 bases removed from V and 8 bases from J, the gap between germline ends came to 4 bases. The CDR3 spans 9 residues. Germline CDR1 is DFQATT and CDR2 is SNEGSKA (reference sequence). Sequencing used cDNA as its template, made by extracting RNA and reverse transcribing it. Sequenced by immunoSEQ multiplex PCR; TCRdb stores in-frame clones only, minus some. The sample consists of 250,000 to 350,000 clones, about 60% of them appearing once. The chain couples TRBV20-1 to TRBJ1-2; no clear D gene. The receptor was derived from a human donor with alopecia areata. This sample comprised CD4+ T cells sorted from blood, obtained around week 53, from a patient treated with tofacitinib. The CDR3 loop is CSARDGYTF. DNA for the CDR3: TGCAGTGCTAGGGACGGCTACACCTTC.